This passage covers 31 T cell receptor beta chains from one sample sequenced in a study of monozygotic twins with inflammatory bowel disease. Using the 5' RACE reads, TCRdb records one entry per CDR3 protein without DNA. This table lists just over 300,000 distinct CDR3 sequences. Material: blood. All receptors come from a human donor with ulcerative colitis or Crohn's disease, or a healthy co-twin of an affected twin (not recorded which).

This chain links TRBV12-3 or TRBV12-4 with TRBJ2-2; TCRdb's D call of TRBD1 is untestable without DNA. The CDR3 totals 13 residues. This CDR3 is CASSPQGIGELFF.

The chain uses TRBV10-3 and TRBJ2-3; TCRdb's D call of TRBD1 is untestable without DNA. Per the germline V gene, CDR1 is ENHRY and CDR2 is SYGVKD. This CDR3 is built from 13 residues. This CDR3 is CAIEGGGTDTQYF.

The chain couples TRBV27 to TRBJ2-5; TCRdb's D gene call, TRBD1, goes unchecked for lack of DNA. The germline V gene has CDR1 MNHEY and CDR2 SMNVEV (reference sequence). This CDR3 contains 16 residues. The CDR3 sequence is CASSRATAGRGETQYF.

This CDR3 is CASSLPGAGANVLTF. The chain uses TRBV7-6 and TRBJ2-6. This CDR3 region has 15 residues. Germline-derived CDR1 and CDR2 are SGHVS and FNYEAQ.

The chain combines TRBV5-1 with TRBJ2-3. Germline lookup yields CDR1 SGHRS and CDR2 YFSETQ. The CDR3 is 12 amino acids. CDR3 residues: CASSSQADTQYF.

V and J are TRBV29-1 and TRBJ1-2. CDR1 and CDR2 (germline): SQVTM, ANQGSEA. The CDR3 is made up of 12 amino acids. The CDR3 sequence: CSVGTPNYGYTF.

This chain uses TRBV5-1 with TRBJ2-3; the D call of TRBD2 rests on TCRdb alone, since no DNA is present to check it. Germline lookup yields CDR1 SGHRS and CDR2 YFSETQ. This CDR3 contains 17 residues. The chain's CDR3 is CASISGGARSSTDTQYF.

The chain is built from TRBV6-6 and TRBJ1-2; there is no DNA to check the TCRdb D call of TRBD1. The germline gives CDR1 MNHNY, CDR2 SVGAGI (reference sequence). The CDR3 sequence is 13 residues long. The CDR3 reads CASSPDRKRGYTF.

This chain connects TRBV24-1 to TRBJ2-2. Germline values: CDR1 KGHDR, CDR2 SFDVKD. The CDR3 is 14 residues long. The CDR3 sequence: CATSRFASTGELFF.

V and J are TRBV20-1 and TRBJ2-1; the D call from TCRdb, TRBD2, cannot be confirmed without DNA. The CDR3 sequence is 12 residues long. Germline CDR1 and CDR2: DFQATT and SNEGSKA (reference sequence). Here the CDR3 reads CSARRLAFEQFF.

This chain's CDR3 is CASSLTRTSGNEQFF. The chain carries TRBV11-2 and TRBJ2-1; no DNA is available, so the TRBD2 call from TCRdb remains unchecked. Germline V lookup: CDR1 SGHAT, CDR2 FQNNGV. This CDR3 comprises 15 residues.

The CDR3 spells CASSLAQGASEQFF. This chain links TRBV7-9 with TRBJ2-1; the TCRdb D gene call, TRBD1, has no DNA to confirm it. This CDR3 region has 14 residues. Germline V gene sequence: CDR1 SEHNR, CDR2 FQNEAQ (reference sequence).

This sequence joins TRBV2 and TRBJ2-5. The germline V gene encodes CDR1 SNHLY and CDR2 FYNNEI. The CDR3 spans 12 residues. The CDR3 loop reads CASMKGLETQYF. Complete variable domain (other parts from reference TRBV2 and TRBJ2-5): EPEVTQTPSHQVTQMGQEVILRCVPISNHLYFYWYRQILGQKVEFLVSFYNNEISEKSEIFDDQFSVERPDGSNFTLKIRSTKLEDSAMYFCASMKGLETQYFGPGTRLLVL.

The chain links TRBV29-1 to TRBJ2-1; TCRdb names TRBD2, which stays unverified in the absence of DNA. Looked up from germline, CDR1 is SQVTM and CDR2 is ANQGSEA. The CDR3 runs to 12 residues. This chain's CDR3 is CSVKSGHNEQFF.

The CDR3 reads CASSQSLGTGQGEAKNIQYF. V is TRBV23-1 and J is TRBJ2-4; TCRdb outputs TRBD1, but without DNA this stays unchecked. TRBV23-1 is annotated as an ORF whose role is uncertain. This CDR3 is built from 20 residues.

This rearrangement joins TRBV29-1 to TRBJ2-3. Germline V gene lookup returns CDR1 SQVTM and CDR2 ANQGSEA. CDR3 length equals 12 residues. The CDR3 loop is CSVQELTDTQYF.

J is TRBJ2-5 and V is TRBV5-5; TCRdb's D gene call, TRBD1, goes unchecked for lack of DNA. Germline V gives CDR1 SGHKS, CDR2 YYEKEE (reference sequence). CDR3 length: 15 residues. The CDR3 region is CASNIMDSLQETQYF.

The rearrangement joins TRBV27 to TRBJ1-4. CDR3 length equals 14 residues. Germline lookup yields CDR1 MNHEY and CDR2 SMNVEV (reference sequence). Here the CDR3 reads CASRRLLDGEKLFF. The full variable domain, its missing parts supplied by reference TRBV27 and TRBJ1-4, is EAQVTQNPRYLITVTGKKLTVTCSQNMNHEYMSWYRQDPGLGLRQIYYSMNVEVTDKGDVPEGYKVSRKEKRNFPLILESPSPNQTSLYFCASRRLLDGEKLFFGSGTQLSVL.

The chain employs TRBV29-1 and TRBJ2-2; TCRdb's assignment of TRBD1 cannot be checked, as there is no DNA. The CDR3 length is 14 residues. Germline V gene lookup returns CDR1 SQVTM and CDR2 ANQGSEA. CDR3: CSVKRTGNTGELFF.

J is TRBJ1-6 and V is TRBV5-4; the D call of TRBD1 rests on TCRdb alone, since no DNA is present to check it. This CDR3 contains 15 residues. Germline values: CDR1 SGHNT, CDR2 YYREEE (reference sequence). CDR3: CASSQTGLGDSPLHF.

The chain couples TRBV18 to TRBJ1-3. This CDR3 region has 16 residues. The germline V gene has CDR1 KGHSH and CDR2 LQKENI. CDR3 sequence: CASSPRVQASGNTIYF.

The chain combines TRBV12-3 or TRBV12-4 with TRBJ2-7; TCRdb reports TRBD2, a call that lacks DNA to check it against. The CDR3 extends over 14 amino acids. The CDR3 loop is CASSPHLHPYEQYF.

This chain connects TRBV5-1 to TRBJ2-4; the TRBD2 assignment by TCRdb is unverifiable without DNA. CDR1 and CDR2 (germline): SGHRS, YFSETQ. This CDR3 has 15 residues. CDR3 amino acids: CASSQASAVWNIQYF.

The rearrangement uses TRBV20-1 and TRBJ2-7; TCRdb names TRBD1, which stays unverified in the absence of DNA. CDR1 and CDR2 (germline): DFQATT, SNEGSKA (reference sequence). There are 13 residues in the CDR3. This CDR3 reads CSATGTGLYEQYF.

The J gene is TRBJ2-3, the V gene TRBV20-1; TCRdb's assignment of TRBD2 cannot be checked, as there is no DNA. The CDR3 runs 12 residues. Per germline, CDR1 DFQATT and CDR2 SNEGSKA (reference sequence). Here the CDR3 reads CSAGTPTDTQYF.

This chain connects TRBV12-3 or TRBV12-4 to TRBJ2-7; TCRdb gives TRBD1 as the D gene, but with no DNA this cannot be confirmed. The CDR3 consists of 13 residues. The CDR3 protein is CASSPMTGGAQYF.

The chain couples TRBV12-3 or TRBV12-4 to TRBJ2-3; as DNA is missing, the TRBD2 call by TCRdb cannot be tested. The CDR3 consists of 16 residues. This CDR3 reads CASPYASGGVTDTQYF.

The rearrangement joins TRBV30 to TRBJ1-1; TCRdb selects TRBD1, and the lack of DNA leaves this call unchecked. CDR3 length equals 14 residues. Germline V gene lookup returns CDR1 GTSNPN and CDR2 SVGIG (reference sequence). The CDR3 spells CAWRGYRGRAEAFF.

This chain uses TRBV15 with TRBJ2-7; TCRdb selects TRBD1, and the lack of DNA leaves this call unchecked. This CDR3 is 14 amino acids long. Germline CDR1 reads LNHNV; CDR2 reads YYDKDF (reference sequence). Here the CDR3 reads CATSTGTGSYEQYF.

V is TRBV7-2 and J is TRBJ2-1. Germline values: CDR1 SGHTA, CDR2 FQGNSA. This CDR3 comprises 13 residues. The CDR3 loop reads CASSRIPANEQFF.

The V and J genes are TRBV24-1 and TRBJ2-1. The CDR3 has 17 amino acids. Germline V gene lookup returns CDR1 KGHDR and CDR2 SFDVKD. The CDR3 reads CATSDATRLSSYNEQFF.